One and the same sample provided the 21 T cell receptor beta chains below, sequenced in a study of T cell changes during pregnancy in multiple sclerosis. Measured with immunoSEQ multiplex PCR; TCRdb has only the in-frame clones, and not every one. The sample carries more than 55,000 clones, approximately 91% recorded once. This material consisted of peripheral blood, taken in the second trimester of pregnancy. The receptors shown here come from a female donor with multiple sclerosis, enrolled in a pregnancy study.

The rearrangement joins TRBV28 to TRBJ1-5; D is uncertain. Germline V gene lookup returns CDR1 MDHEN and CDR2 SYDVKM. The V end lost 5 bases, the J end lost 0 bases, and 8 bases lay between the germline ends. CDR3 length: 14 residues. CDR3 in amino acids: CASSKHYSNQPQHF. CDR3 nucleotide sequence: TGTGCCAGCAGTAAACACTATAGCAATCAGCCCCAGCATTTT.

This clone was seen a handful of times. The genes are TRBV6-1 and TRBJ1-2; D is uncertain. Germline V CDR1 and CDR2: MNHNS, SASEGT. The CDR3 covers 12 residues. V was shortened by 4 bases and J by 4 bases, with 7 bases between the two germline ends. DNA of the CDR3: TGTGCCAGCAGTGTGAGTGTCTATGGCTACACCTTC. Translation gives CASSVSVYGYTF.

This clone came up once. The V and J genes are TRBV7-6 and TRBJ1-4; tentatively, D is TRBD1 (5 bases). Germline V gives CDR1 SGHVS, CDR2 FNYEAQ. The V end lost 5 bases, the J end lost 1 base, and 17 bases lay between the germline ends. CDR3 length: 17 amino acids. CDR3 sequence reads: CASSHIPLGLTNEKLFF. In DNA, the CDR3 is TGTGCCAGCAGCCATATCCCCCTGGGGCTAACTAATGAAAAACTGTTTTTT.

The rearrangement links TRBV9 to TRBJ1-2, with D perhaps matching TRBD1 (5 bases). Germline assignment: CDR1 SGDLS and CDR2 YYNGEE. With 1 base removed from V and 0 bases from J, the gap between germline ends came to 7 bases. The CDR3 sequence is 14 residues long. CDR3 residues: CASSVQTANYGYTF. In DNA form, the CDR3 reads TGTGCCAGCAGCGTACAGACAGCTAACTATGGCTACACCTTC.

The CDR3 DNA reads as TGTGCCTGGAGGCCGACAGGGGGACAGCCCCAGCATTTT. Translation: CAWRPTGGQPQHF. V gene TRBV30 combines with J gene TRBJ1-5; 9 nucleotides line up with TRBD1. CDR1 is GTSNPN and CDR2 is SVGIG in the germline V gene (reference sequence). The J segment lost 7 bases and the V segment lost 3 bases, leaving 4 bases of the junction unmatched. The CDR3 runs to 13 residues.

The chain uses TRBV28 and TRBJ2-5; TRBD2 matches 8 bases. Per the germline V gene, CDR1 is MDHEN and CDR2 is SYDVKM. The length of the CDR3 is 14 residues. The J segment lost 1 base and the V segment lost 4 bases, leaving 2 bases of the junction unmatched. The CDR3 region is CASSSGLAQETQYF. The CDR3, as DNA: TGTGCCAGCAGTTCAGGACTAGCCCAAGAGACCCAGTACTTC.

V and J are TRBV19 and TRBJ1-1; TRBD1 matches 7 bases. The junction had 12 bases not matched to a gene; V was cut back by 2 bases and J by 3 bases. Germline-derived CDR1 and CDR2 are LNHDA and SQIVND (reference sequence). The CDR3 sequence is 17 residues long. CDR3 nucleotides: TGTGCCAGTAGTATACCGACCTCACAGGGGATTCACACTGAAGCTTTCTTT. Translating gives CASSIPTSQGIHTEAFF.

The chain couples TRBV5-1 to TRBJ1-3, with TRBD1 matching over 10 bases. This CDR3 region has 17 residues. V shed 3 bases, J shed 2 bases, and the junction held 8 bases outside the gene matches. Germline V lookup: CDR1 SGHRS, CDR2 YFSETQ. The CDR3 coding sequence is TGCGCCAGCAGCTCACCACCTGGACAGGGGGCTGGAAACACCATATATTTT. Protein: CASSSPPGQGAGNTIYF.

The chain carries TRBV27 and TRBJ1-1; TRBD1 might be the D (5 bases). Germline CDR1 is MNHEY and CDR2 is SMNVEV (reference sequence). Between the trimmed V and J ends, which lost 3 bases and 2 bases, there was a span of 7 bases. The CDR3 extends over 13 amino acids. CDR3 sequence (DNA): TGTGCCAGCAGTTTCGGGGGTAACACTGAAGCTTTCTTT. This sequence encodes CASSFGGNTEAFF.

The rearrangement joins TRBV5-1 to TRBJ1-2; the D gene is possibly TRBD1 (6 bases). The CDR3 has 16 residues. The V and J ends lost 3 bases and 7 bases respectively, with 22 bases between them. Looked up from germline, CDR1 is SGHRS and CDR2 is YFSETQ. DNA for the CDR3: TGCGCCAGCAGCTCCTTCAAGGAGCAGGGGCGAGGTGGCTACACCTTC. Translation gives CASSSFKEQGRGGYTF.

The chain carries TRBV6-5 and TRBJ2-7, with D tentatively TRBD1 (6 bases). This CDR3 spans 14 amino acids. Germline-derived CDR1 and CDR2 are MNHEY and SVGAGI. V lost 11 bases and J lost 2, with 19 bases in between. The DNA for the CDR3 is TGTGCCGGGTATATTAACAGGGCACCCTACGAGCAGTACTTC. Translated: CAGYINRAPYEQYF.

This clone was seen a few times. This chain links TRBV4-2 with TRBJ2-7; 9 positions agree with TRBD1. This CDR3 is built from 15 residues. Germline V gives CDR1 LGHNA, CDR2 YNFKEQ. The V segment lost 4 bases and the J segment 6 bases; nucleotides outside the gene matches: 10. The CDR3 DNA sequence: TGTGCCAGCAGCCCTTGGACAGGGGTAACAGGCGAGCAGTACTTC. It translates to CASSPWTGVTGEQYF.

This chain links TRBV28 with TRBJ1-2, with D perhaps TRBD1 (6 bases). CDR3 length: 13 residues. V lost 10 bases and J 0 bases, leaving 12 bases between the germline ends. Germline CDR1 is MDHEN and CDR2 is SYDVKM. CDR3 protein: CATIDRPNYGYTF. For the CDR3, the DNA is TGTGCCACCATAGACAGGCCTAACTATGGCTACACCTTC.

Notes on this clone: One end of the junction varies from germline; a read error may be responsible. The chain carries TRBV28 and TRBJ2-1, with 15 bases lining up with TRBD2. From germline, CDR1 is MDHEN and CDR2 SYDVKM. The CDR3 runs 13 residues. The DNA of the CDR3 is TGTGCCAGCAGTGGACTAGCGGGGGGGCAATCCATCTTC. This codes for CASSGLAGGQSIF.

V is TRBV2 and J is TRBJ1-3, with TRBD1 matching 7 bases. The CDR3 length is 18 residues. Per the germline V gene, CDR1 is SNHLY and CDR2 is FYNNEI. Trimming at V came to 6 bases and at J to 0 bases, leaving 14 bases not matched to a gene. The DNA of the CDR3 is TGTGCCAGCAGCGATGAAATATTACAGGGGCGCTCTGGAAACACCATATATTTT. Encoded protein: CASSDEILQGRSGNTIYF.

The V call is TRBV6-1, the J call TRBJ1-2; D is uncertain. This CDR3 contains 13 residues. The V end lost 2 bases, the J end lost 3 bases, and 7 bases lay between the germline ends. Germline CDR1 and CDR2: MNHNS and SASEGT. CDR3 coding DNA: TGTGCCAGCAGTGAATACGGGGACTATGGCTACACCTTC. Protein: CASSEYGDYGYTF.

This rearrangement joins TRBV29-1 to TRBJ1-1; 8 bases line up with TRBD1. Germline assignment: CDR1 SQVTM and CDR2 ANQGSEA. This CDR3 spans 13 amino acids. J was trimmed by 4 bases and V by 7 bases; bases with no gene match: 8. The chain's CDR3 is CSGSDREGTEAFF. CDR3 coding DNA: TGCAGCGGGTCGGACAGGGAGGGCACTGAAGCTTTCTTT.

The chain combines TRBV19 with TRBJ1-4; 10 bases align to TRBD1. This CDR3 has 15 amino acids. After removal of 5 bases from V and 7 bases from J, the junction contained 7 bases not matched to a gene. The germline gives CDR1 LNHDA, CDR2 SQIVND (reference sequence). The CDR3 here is CASSRLRDRGEKLFF. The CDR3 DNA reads TGTGCCAGTAGTCGTCTCCGGGACAGGGGTGAAAAACTGTTTTTT.

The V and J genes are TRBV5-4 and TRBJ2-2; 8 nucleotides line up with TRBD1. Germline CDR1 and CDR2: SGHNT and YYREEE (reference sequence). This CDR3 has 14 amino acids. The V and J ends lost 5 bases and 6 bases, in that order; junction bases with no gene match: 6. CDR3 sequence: CASRPEDRAGELFF. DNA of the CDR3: TGTGCCAGCAGGCCGGAGGACAGGGCCGGGGAGCTGTTTTTT.

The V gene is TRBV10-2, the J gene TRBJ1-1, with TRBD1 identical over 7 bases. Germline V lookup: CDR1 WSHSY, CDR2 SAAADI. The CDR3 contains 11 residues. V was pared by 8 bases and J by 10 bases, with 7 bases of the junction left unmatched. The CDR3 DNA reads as TGCGCCAGCCGAGGGGACAGCAGAGCTTTCTTT. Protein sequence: CASRGDSRAFF.

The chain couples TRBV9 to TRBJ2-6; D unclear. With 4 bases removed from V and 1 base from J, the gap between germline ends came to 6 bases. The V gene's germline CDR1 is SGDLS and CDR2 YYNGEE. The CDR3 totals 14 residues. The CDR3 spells CASSPFSGANVLTF. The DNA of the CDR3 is TGTGCCAGCAGCCCCTTTTCTGGGGCCAACGTCCTGACTTTC.